These T cell receptor beta chains were read from a single sample in a study of T-cell memory formation after mild COVID-19. Via MiXCR, TCRdb re-called the 5' RACE reads, giving one row per CDR3 protein. The data contain 350,000 to 450,000 distinct CDR3 sequences, 28% of them singletons. The sequencing sample was made of PBMCs or a T cell subset sorted from them (not recorded which). All receptors derive from an adult woman who had mild COVID-19 (a few samples of this study predate the infection). Cell type and time point are not known. The CDR3 runs from the conserved cysteine through the conserved F or W. Each record gives: J gene, D gene, V gene, clone size, CDR3 DNA, CDR3 protein. D genes are given only for firm matches. Clone size, where shown, is once, few, many, or a class for clones that have expanded.

>TRBJ2-7|TRBD1|TRBV29-1|once
TGCAGCGTGTCCCTCCTAGGGACAGACGAGCAGTACTTC
CSVSLLGTDEQYF
>TRBJ2-3|TRBD1|TRBV5-1|many
TGCGCCAGCAGAACAGGGGCAGATACGCAGTATTTT
CASRTGADTQYF
>TRBJ2-2|.|TRBV7-9|few
TGTGCCAGCAGCTTTGGGCTAGCATACACCGGGGAGCTGTTTTTT
CASSFGLAYTGELFF
>TRBJ2-5|TRBD1|TRBV12-3/TRBV12-4|many
TGTGCCAGCAGTACACGACAGGGGAAAGGGGAGACCCAGTACTTC
CASSTRQGKGETQYF
>TRBJ1-2|TRBD1|TRBV3-1|few
TGTGCCAGCAGCCAAGATCCACAGGGGGCTAGCTACACCTTC
CASSQDPQGASYTF
>TRBJ2-3|TRBD2|TRBV6-2/TRBV6-3|.
TGTGCCAGCACCACCACCGGGACTAGCGGGGCGCAGTATTTT
CASTTTGTSGAQYF
>TRBJ2-7|.|TRBV10-3|few
TGTGCCATCAGTGAGAGTCCAGTGGTATACGAGCAGTACTTC
CAISESPVVYEQYF
>TRBJ1-1|TRBD1|TRBV20-1|.
TGCAGTGCTAGAGATCTGGGATTGGGACAGCAGGCTTTCTTT
CSARDLGLGQQAFF
>TRBJ2-7|.|TRBV7-3|.
TGTGCCAGCAGCTTGTACCGGGACACCGAGCAGTACTTC
CASSLYRDTEQYF
>TRBJ2-3|.|TRBV4-3|.
TGCGCCAGCAGCCACCACGGCCGGAGTCCAGATACGCAGTATTTT
CASSHHGRSPDTQYF
>TRBJ2-5|.|TRBV6-5|few
TGTGCCAGCAGTTACTCAACGCTGCCCCCCCAAGAGACCCAGTACTTC
CASSYSTLPPQETQYF
>TRBJ2-5|.|TRBV12-3/TRBV12-4|many
TGTGCCAGCAGCTCCACCCATCAGACCCAGTACTTC
CASSSTHQTQYF
>TRBJ2-7|TRBD2|TRBV5-1|few
TGCGCCAGCAGCCCCATAGCGGGCCATACCTACGAGCAGTACTTC
CASSPIAGHTYEQYF
>TRBJ2-7|.|TRBV6-2/TRBV6-3|.
TGTGCCAGCACGGACGATTCCTACGAGCAGTACTTC
CASTDDSYEQYF
>TRBJ1-1|.|TRBV5-6|once
TGTGCCAGCAGCTCAAAGGCTGCCACTGAAGCTTTCTTT
CASSSKAATEAFF
>TRBJ1-5|.|TRBV6-5|.
TGTGCCAGCAGTTACCGTGGTCACAATCAGCCCCAGCATTTT
CASSYRGHNQPQHF
>TRBJ2-2|.|TRBV7-2|few
TGTGCCAGCAGCTCTAGGAGCACCGGGGAGCTGTTTTTT
CASSSRSTGELFF
>TRBJ2-7|TRBD2|TRBV7-2|few
TGTGCCAGCACCATGGGGGGGATGGGCTACGAGCAGTACTTC
CASTMGGMGYEQYF
>TRBJ2-3|.|TRBV5-1|few
TGCGCCAGCAGCTTGTGGGGACACCGGGACAACTCAGATACGCAGTATTTT
CASSLWGHRDNSDTQYF
>TRBJ2-1|.|TRBV10-3|.
TGTGCCATCAGTGGGGGCCTAGATGAGCAGTTCTTC
CAISGGLDEQFF
>TRBJ2-1|.|TRBV5-1|.
TGCGCCAGCAGCTTGTATCCTAGGCAGTTCTTC
CASSLYPRQFF
>TRBJ2-2|TRBD2|TRBV7-3|few
TGTGCCAGCAGCCCGAAAGGTTGGCTAGCGGGAGACCCCCGCCGACTGAACACCGGGGAGCTGTTTTTT
CASSPKGWLAGDPRRLNTGELFF
>TRBJ1-1|TRBD1|TRBV24-1|.
TGTGCCATCAGGGGGTTCGGCACTGAAGCTTTCTTT
CAIRGFGTEAFF
>TRBJ2-7|.|TRBV4-3|few
TGCGCCAGCAGCCAAGGAAGGCTAGCGCAAACCTACGAGCAGTACTTC
CASSQGRLAQTYEQYF
>TRBJ1-1|TRBD1|TRBV5-1|.
TGCGCCAGCAGCTTGGTACAGGGGAAGAACACTGAAGCTTTCTTT
CASSLVQGKNTEAFF
>TRBJ2-7|.|TRBV6-1|few
TGTGCCAGCAGTGACCTATTCGGGACCCGAGTTCGCTACGAGCAGTACTTC
CASSDLFGTRVRYEQYF
>TRBJ1-1|.|TRBV12-3/TRBV12-4|few
TGTGCCAGCAGTTGGGCCTACAGACTGAACACTGAAGCTTTCTTT
CASSWAYRLNTEAFF
>TRBJ2-1|TRBD1|TRBV12-3/TRBV12-4|.
TGTGCCAGCAGTTTGGTAGGGACAGGGGTGGAGCAGTTCTTC
CASSLVGTGVEQFF
>TRBJ1-2|.|TRBV20-1|.
TGCAGTGCTGCAAACGGGGCCTTAGGAAGAGGCTACACCTTC
CSAANGALGRGYTF
>TRBJ2-2|TRBD1|TRBV5-1|few
TGCGCCAGCAGCCTTGGCATACAGGGGGTCGGCCGGGAGCTGTTTTTT
CASSLGIQGVGRELFF
>TRBJ2-7|.|TRBV4-1|few
TGCGCCAGCAGCCAAGCCGGGAGTATCTACGAGCAGTACTTC
CASSQAGSIYEQYF
>TRBJ1-2|.|TRBV12-3/TRBV12-4|.
TGTGCCAGCAGTACCCGGACAGTTCCTAACTATGGCTACACCTTC
CASSTRTVPNYGYTF
>TRBJ2-7|TRBD2|TRBV9|once
TGTGCCAGCAGCGTAGGCCCTAGCGGGGGGATACCGACCTACGAGCAGTACTTC
CASSVGPSGGIPTYEQYF
>TRBJ2-1|.|TRBV5-1|few
TGCGCCAGCAGCTTGGAAGGCATCTCCTACAATGAGCAGTTCTTC
CASSLEGISYNEQFF
>TRBJ2-3|TRBD1|TRBV25-1|.
TGTGCCAGCAGTGCCCGGAATTCCGGGACAGGGCCTATTACAGATACGCAGTATTTT
CASSARNSGTGPITDTQYF
>TRBJ1-2|.|TRBV3-1|few
TGTGCCAGCGGGGGGCCCAACTATGGCTACACCTTC
CASGGPNYGYTF
>TRBJ2-1|TRBD2|TRBV20-1|.
TGCAGTGCTAGGGTACCGGGGACTACGTACAATGAGCAGTTCTTC
CSARVPGTTYNEQFF
>TRBJ1-1|.|TRBV12-3/TRBV12-4|.
TGTGCCAGCAGTCTACAGAGGGGAGCTTTCTTT
CASSLQRGAFF
>TRBJ2-1|.|TRBV7-3|.
TGTGCCAGCAGCTTAAAGCTTATGGCGGGCCTGCAGTTCTTC
CASSLKLMAGLQFF
>TRBJ2-7|TRBD1|TRBV7-9|few
TGTGCCAGCAGCCCGGACAGGCCCTACGAGCAGTACTTC
CASSPDRPYEQYF
>TRBJ2-1|.|TRBV7-2|few
TGTGCCAGTTTGGGCGGGCCCTCCTACAATGAGCAGTTCTTC
CASLGGPSYNEQFF
>TRBJ2-3|.|TRBV5-4|.
TGTGCTGCCGGCGGGCGGGGTACGCAGTATTTT
CAAGGRGTQYF
>TRBJ2-5|.|TRBV12-3/TRBV12-4|few
TGTGCCAGCAGTTTGTGGGGGGACCAAGAGACCCAGTACTTC
CASSLWGDQETQYF
>TRBJ2-5|TRBD1|TRBV3-1|.
TGTGCCAGCAGCCATGGGACAGAAGAGACCCAGTACTTC
CASSHGTEETQYF
>TRBJ2-7|.|TRBV5-1|few
TGCGCCAGCAGCCCCTCGGGGACCGACGGGCGTGCTCCCGCCTACGAGCAGTACTTC
CASSPSGTDGRAPAYEQYF
>TRBJ2-6|TRBD1|TRBV6-5|few
TGTGCCAGCAGTTACTTCAAGGGGGCCTTCGTCCTGACTTTC
CASSYFKGAFVLTF
>TRBJ1-6|.|TRBV12-3/TRBV12-4|few
TGTGCCAGCAGTGGACTGGGTTCACCCCTCCACTTT
CASSGLGSPLHF
>TRBJ2-2|.|TRBV9|.
TGTGCCAGCAGTGGAAACGACGGGGAGCTGTTTTTT
CASSGNDGELFF
>TRBJ1-2|.|TRBV5-1|.
TGCGCCAGCAGCCTTGGTACAGGTATAGCTAACTATGGCTACACCTTC
CASSLGTGIANYGYTF
>TRBJ2-2|TRBD1|TRBV24-1|few
TGTGCCACCAGTGATCCGAACAGGGGACCGTACCCCGGGGAGCTGTTTTTT
CATSDPNRGPYPGELFF
>TRBJ2-3|TRBD2|TRBV7-2|.
TGTGCCAGCAGCTTAGGGACTAGCGGGAGCTCAGATACGCAGTATTTT
CASSLGTSGSSDTQYF
>TRBJ2-7|TRBD1|TRBV5-4|once
TGTGCCAGCAGCCGGACAGGCTACACCTACGAGCAGTACTTC
CASSRTGYTYEQYF
>TRBJ1-6|.|TRBV27|.
TGTGCCAGCAGTTTATCGTTCCTCCCCGGCGATATTTCACCCCTCCACTTT
CASSLSFLPGDISPLHF
>TRBJ2-3|TRBD1|TRBV6-1|.
TGTGCCAGCAGAAACACCGGGACAGGGAGGGCAGATACGCAGTATTTT
CASRNTGTGRADTQYF
>TRBJ1-1|TRBD1|TRBV11-2|few
TGTGCCAGCAGCTTAGGACAGGGCAAGAGCACTGAAGCTTTCTTT
CASSLGQGKSTEAFF